A single sample is the source of the 23 T cell receptor beta chains below, sequenced in a study of T cells after yellow fever vaccination. From the 5' RACE reads, TCRdb called clonotypes with MiXCR, one entry per CDR3 protein. The sample holds around 260,000 distinct CDR3 sequences, approximately 5.2% seen once. The sample here was CD4+ T cells sorted from PBMCs, taken on the day of the yellow fever booster vaccination. These receptors were obtained from a young man who received the YFV17D yellow fever vaccine.

The chain joins TRBV6-6 to TRBJ1-2; D uncertain. Deletions cut 7 bases from V and 5 bases from J, with 14 bases between. This CDR3 comprises 13 residues. Looked up from germline, CDR1 is MNHNY and CDR2 is SVGAGI (reference sequence). The CDR3 spells CASTNDLPYGYTF. CDR3 nucleotide sequence: TGTGCCAGCACTAACGATTTACCTTATGGCTACACCTTC.

This clonotype came up a few times. The gene calls are TRBV6-4 and TRBJ1-1; no reliable D call. Germline V gene lookup returns CDR1 MRHNA and CDR2 SNTAGT. V was pared by 4 bases and J by 2 bases, with 14 bases between. This CDR3 is 15 amino acids long. This chain's CDR3 is CASSAYPTGNTEAFF. The CDR3 nucleotides are TGTGCCAGCAGTGCATATCCGACGGGAAACACTGAAGCTTTCTTT.

V is TRBV19 and J is TRBJ1-1, with unresolved D. CDR1 is LNHDA and CDR2 is SQIVND in the germline V gene (reference sequence). V was shortened by 5 bases and J by 3 bases, with 10 bases between the two germline ends. The CDR3 sequence is 13 residues long. CDR3 sequence: CASSWARDTEAFF. CDR3 sequence (DNA): TGTGCCAGTAGTTGGGCGCGGGACACTGAAGCTTTCTTT.

This clonotype was seen only a few times. The rearrangement links TRBV20-1 to TRBJ1-4, with D uncertain. The CDR3 is made up of 10 amino acids. Germline lookup yields CDR1 DFQATT and CDR2 SNEGSKA (reference sequence). The V end lost 2 bases, the J end lost 8 bases, and 3 bases lay between the germline ends. CDR3 nucleotides: TGCAGTGCTAGAATGGAAAAACTGTTTTTT. It translates to CSARMEKLFF.

This clonotype was observed at least ten times. The chain is built from TRBV4-1 and TRBJ2-4, with D perhaps TRBD2 (6 bases). The V gene lost 1 base and the J gene lost 2 bases, with 24 bases spanning the gap. The CDR3 sequence is 20 residues long. Germline values: CDR1 MGHRA, CDR2 YSYEKL. The CDR3 is CASSQVGGAGPYVTKNIQYF. CDR3 coding DNA: TGCGCCAGCAGCCAAGTGGGAGGTGCGGGGCCTTATGTGACCAAAAACATTCAGTACTTC.

This clonotype appeared many times. This chain joins TRBV4-1 and TRBJ2-7, with TRBD1 as a possible D gene (6 bases). CDR1 is MGHRA, CDR2 YSYEKL, per germline. V lost 1 base and J 4 bases, leaving 14 bases between the germline ends. This CDR3 region has 15 residues. In DNA, the CDR3 is TGCGCCAGCAGCCAAGTCCCGGGACAATTATACGAGCAGTACTTC. It codes for CASSQVPGQLYEQYF.

The chain is built from TRBV13 and TRBJ1-1, with TRBD1 matching 9 bases. The germline gives CDR1 PRHDT, CDR2 FYEKMQ (reference sequence). The CDR3 totals 16 residues. V gave up 3 bases and J gave up 3 bases; unmatched junction bases: 8. The CDR3 nucleotides read TGTGCCAGCAGCTTCCCGGGACAGGGTACGGACACTGAAGCTTTCTTT. Its protein product is CASSFPGQGTDTEAFF.

This clonotype has ten or more counts. V gene TRBV5-1 combines with J gene TRBJ2-5, with TRBD2 identical over 9 bases. Trimming took 4 bases from V and 1 from J; bases not matched to a gene: 8. The germline V gene encodes CDR1 SGHRS and CDR2 YFSETQ. The CDR3 has 16 amino acids. CDR3 sequence (DNA): TGCGCCAGCAGCCAACCAGCGGGGGGTATCCAAGAGACCCAGTACTTC. The encoded protein is CASSQPAGGIQETQYF.

This chain connects TRBV28 to TRBJ1-4, with D unresolved. This CDR3 is built from 14 residues. Trimming removed 7 bases from V and 0 bases from J, with 9 bases in between. Germline values: CDR1 MDHEN, CDR2 SYDVKM. CDR3 in amino acids: CASNRPATNEKLFF. The CDR3 DNA reads as TGTGCCAGCAATCGTCCGGCAACTAATGAAAAACTGTTTTTT.

This clonotype was picked up a small number of times. V and J are TRBV12-3 or TRBV12-4 and TRBJ1-2, with D possibly being TRBD1 (5 bases). CDR3 length equals 12 residues. The V end lost 7 bases, the J end lost 7 bases, and 13 bases lay between the germline ends. CDR3 residues: CASTPSGAGYTF. CDR3 DNA: TGTGCCAGCACCCCATCCGGGGCTGGCTACACCTTC.

This clonotype is deemed medium-sized (0.01 to 0.1%). This chain connects TRBV11-2 to TRBJ2-3, with 9 nucleotides matching TRBD2. This CDR3 contains 18 residues. Germline trimming cut 5 bases from V and 1 base from J; bases unmatched to any gene: 13. Germline V gene sequence: CDR1 SGHAT, CDR2 FQNNGV. CDR3 in amino acids: CASSQTVVSGGRTDTQYF. The CDR3 nucleotides are TGTGCCAGCAGCCAGACCGTCGTTAGCGGGGGTCGCACAGATACGCAGTATTTT.

A few counts support this clonotype. V is TRBV12-3 or TRBV12-4 and J is TRBJ1-1; D not resolved. The CDR3 is made up of 13 amino acids. Trimming took off 6 bases at V and 1 base at J, with 9 bases between the two ends. The CDR3 sequence: CASRPPENTEAFF. As DNA, the CDR3 is TGTGCCAGCAGACCCCCGGAGAACACTGAAGCTTTCTTT.

The genes are TRBV5-1 and TRBJ2-2; perhaps D is TRBD1 or TRBD2 (5 bases each). This CDR3 has 15 amino acids. Germline CDR1 SGHRS, CDR2 YFSETQ. V was cut by 6 bases and J by 7 bases, with 19 bases left in between. This CDR3 reads CASMEFQGEGGELFF. The CDR3 DNA reads as TGCGCCAGCATGGAGTTCCAGGGCGAGGGCGGGGAGCTGTTTTTT.

There are a few counts of this clonotype. The rearrangement joins TRBV5-1 to TRBJ2-1; D tentatively fits TRBD1 or TRBD2 (6 bases each). V lost 6 bases to trimming and J lost 6 bases, with 16 bases between them. The CDR3 has 14 amino acids. Germline assignment: CDR1 SGHRS and CDR2 YFSETQ. The CDR3: CASIELGGPNEQFF. CDR3 nucleotide sequence: TGCGCCAGCATCGAACTAGGGGGGCCCAATGAGCAGTTCTTC.

This sequence joins TRBV20-1 and TRBJ1-1; D is possibly TRBD1 (5 bases). From germline, CDR1 is DFQATT and CDR2 SNEGSKA (reference sequence). The CDR3 loop spans 13 amino acids. V gave up 1 base and J gave up 4 bases, with 10 bases separating them. The CDR3 region is CSARGDSRTEAFF. The DNA of the CDR3 is TGCAGTGCTAGAGGGGACTCACGCACTGAAGCTTTCTTT.

This clonotype appeared many times. This chain joins TRBV15 and TRBJ2-5; the D gene is possibly TRBD2 (7 bases). With 0 bases removed from V and 5 bases from J, the gap between germline ends came to 13 bases. The CDR3 extends over 15 amino acids. Per the germline V gene, CDR1 is LNHNV and CDR2 is YYDKDF (reference sequence). The CDR3 loop is CATSRDRGATETQYF. CDR3 nucleotide sequence: TGTGCCACCAGCAGAGACCGGGGGGCAACGGAGACCCAGTACTTC.

The genes are TRBV11-2 and TRBJ2-3; D is unresolved. The V and J ends lost 0 bases and 6 bases respectively, with 7 bases between them. The CDR3 spans 13 residues. Per the germline V gene, CDR1 is SGHAT and CDR2 is FQNNGV. The CDR3 protein is CASSLDQADTQYF. For the CDR3, the DNA is TGTGCCAGCAGCTTAGATCAGGCTGATACGCAGTATTTT.

The table lists this clonotype with many counts. The chain joins TRBV7-8 to TRBJ2-4, with 8 nucleotides matching TRBD1. The V and J ends lost 6 bases and 1 base, in that order; junction bases with no gene match: 17. Germline V gene lookup returns CDR1 SGHVS and CDR2 FQNEAQ. The CDR3 spans 19 residues. This chain's CDR3 is CASSPGLQGDTLAKNIQYF. The CDR3 DNA reads as TGTGCCAGCAGTCCGGGGCTACAGGGGGACACCTTGGCCAAAAACATTCAGTACTTC.

This clonotype was counted a few times. The genes are TRBV5-1 and TRBJ1-1; TRBD1 is a possible D gene (5 bases). Per the germline V gene, CDR1 is SGHRS and CDR2 is YFSETQ. V lost 6 bases and J 3 bases, leaving 21 bases between the germline ends. The CDR3 runs 16 residues. CDR3 amino acids: CASTNRGRGIDTEAFF. The CDR3, as DNA: TGCGCCAGCACTAATCGGGGACGAGGTATCGACACTGAAGCTTTCTTT.

The chain has TRBV20-1 and TRBJ2-6; D possibly corresponds to TRBD2 (7 bases). The ends were cut back, 5 bases at V and 2 bases at J, with 13 bases in the middle. The germline CDR1 and CDR2 sequences are DFQATT and SNEGSKA (reference sequence). This CDR3 has 15 residues. CDR3 sequence (DNA): TGCAGTGCTGTGGCGGGGGCGGCTGGGGCCAACGTCCTGACTTTC. It encodes CSAVAGAAGANVLTF.

V usage is TRBV3-1 and J usage is TRBJ2-2; TRBD1 aligns across 9 bases. The CDR3 is 14 amino acids. Germline V lookup: CDR1 LGHDT, CDR2 YNNKEL (reference sequence). V lost 11 bases to trimming and J lost 4 bases; unmatched junction nucleotides: 8. The CDR3 loop is CAAQTGGSTGELFF. CDR3 in DNA: TGTGCCGCGCAGACAGGGGGGTCCACCGGGGAGCTGTTTTTT.

This clonotype was counted a few times. This chain uses TRBV10-3 with TRBJ2-1, with D possibly being TRBD2 (6 bases). Germline V CDR1 and CDR2: ENHRY, SYGVKD. V gave up 8 bases and J gave up 4 bases, with 6 bases separating them. The CDR3 spans 11 residues. The CDR3 reads CAIGGYNEQFF. Written as DNA, the CDR3 is TGTGCCATCGGGGGGTACAATGAGCAGTTCTTC.

This clonotype was found many times. This rearrangement joins TRBV7-2 to TRBJ1-1, with TRBD1 matching 9 bases. This CDR3 has 18 amino acids. The junction had 13 bases not matched to a gene; V was cut back by 1 base and J by 4 bases. Germline loops: CDR1 SGHTA, CDR2 FQGNSA. The CDR3: CASSLVGTGSVRGTEAFF. CDR3 bases: TGTGCCAGCAGCTTAGTTGGGACAGGGAGCGTCCGCGGCACTGAAGCTTTCTTT.